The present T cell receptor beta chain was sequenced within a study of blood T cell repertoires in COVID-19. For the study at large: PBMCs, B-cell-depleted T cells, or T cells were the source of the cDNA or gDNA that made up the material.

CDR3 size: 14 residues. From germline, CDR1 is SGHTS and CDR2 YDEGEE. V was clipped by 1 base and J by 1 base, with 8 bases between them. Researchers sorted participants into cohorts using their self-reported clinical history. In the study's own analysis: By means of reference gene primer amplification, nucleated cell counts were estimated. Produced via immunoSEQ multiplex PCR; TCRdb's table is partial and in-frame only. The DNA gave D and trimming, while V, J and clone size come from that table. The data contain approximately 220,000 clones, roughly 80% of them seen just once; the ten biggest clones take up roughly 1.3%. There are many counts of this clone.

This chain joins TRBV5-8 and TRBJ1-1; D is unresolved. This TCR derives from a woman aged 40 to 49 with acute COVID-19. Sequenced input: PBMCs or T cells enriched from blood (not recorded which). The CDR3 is CASSLRRGNTEAFF. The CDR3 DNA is TGTGCCAGCAGCTTGAGGCGGGGGAACACTGAAGCTTTCTTT. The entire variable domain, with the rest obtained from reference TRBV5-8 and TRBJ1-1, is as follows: EAGVTQSPTHLIKTRGQQATLRCSPISGHTSVYWYQQALGLGLQFLLWYDEGEERNRGNFPPRFSGRQFPNYSSELNVNALELEDSALYLCASSLRRGNTEAFFGQGTRLTVV.